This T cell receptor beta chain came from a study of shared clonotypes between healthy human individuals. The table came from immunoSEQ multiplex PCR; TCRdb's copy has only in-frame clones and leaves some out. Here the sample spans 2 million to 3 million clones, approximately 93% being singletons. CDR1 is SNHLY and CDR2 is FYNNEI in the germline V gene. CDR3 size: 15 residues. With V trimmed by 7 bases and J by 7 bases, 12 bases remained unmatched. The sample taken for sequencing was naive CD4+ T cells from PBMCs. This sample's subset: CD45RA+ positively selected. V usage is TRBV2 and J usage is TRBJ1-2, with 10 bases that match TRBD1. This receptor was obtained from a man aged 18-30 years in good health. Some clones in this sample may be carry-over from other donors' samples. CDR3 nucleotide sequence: TGTGCCAGCAAACGTGTAAGGGACAGGGGTGTTGGCTACACCTTC. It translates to CASKRVRDRGVGYTF.